Presented here are 30 T cell receptor beta chains from one specimen sequenced in a study of vaccination and CD4 T cells after COVID-19. Antigen specificity for these receptors is unknown. Sample treatment: approximately nine-day PBMC culture with coronavirus spike peptide pools or control peptides (ViraFEST assay). The Oncomine TCR Beta short-read assay sequenced DNA from cultured CD4+ T cells. In TCRdb, the PCR reads were re-called with MiXCR into one record per CDR3 protein. Of under 20,000 distinct CDR3 sequences in the sample, about three fifths are singletons; the top ten hold around 8%. What was sequenced was CD4+ T cells from blood, cultured in vitro. Receptors originate from a human donor who had recovered from COVID-19.

Only a few counts were recorded for this clonotype. The chain couples TRBV19 to TRBJ1-1; D not resolved. The V gene lost 3 bases and the J gene lost 4 bases, with 9 bases spanning the gap. In germline, CDR1 is LNHDA, CDR2 SQIVND (reference sequence). The CDR3 covers 13 residues. The CDR3 DNA follows: TGTGCCAGTAGTATCAGAAGGGCCACTGAAGCTTTCTTT. Translated: CASSIRRATEAFF.

This chain links TRBV7-6 with TRBJ2-7, with TRBD1 matching over 12 bases. The germline V gene has CDR1 SGHVS and CDR2 FNYEAQ. The J segment lost 6 bases and the V segment lost 6 bases, leaving 9 bases of the junction unmatched. This CDR3 has 15 residues. The CDR3 loop reads CASRTNPGQGAEQYF. The CDR3, as DNA: TGTGCCAGCAGAACGAACCCGGGACAGGGGGCCGAGCAGTACTTC.

This clonotype has only one observation. V and J are TRBV6-2 or TRBV6-3 and TRBJ2-2; no clear D. There are 14 residues in the CDR3. V lost 10 bases, J lost 4 bases, and 16 bases lay in between. Germline-derived CDR1 and CDR2 are MNHEY and SVGEGT. The chain's CDR3 is CATSHDGITGELFF. CDR3 DNA sequence: TGTGCCACATCCCACGACGGAATCACCGGGGAGCTGTTTTTT.

V and J are TRBV6-1 and TRBJ2-7; a weak D match, TRBD1 (6 bases). The CDR3 contains 13 residues. In germline, CDR1 is MNHNS, CDR2 SASEGT. Trimming took 6 bases from V and 1 from J, leaving 10 bases between them. The CDR3 DNA is TGTGCCAGCAGGAGAACAGGGTCCTACGAGCAGTACTTC. The encoded protein is CASRRTGSYEQYF.

The J gene is TRBJ1-6, the V gene TRBV12-3 or TRBV12-4, with 7 bases fitting TRBD1. The length of the CDR3 is 14 residues. Trimming cost V 5 bases and J 7 bases; bases outside gene matches: 5. The CDR3 reads CASSQTGPNSPLHF. Written as DNA, the CDR3 is TGTGCCAGCAGTCAGACAGGGCCGAATTCACCCCTCCACTTT.

The chain combines TRBV4-1 with TRBJ2-7; TRBD2 matches at 8 bases. Germline V gene data show CDR1 as MGHRA and CDR2 as YSYEKL. Trimming at V came to 4 bases and at J to 1 base, leaving 9 bases not matched to a gene. This CDR3 comprises 16 residues. CDR3 bases: TGCGCCAGCAGCCCCCGGGGCATAGCGGGATCCTACGAGCAGTACTTC. As protein: CASSPRGIAGSYEQYF.

This clonotype was seen only once. CDR3 bases: TGTGCCAGTAGTATCTTTGACGGGAGGGCGAGTACGCAGTATTTT. This encodes CASSIFDGRASTQYF. V usage is TRBV19 and J usage is TRBJ2-3, with 8 bases aligning to TRBD2. V was clipped by 3 bases and J by 8 bases; unmatched bases: 10. The CDR3 is 15 residues long. The germline V gene encodes CDR1 LNHDA and CDR2 SQIVND (reference sequence).

This clonotype was found a few times. This chain connects TRBV11-3 to TRBJ1-1; no clear D. The CDR3 is made up of 14 amino acids. The V end was cut by 1 base, the J end by 6 bases, with 12 bases between. Germline V lookup: CDR1 SGHNT, CDR2 YENEEA. In DNA, the CDR3 is TGTGCCAGCAGCTTAGGCGGCACCCTTCCTGAAGCTTTCTTT. This gives the protein CASSLGGTLPEAFF.

The chain joins TRBV2 to TRBJ1-6; maybe TRBD1 (5 bases). The CDR3 extends over 14 amino acids. CDR1 and CDR2 (germline): SNHLY, FYNNEI. Between the trimmed V and J ends, which lost 4 bases and 10 bases, there was a span of 14 bases. The CDR3 DNA follows: TGTGCCAGCAGTGGGGTACAGGCCCCGTCACCCCTCCACTTT. Translating gives CASSGVQAPSPLHF.

The chain employs TRBV12-3 or TRBV12-4 and TRBJ2-1; 11 positions agree with TRBD2. The CDR3 consists of 16 residues. V was pared by 5 bases and J by 6 bases, with 9 bases of the junction left unmatched. CDR3 in DNA: TGTGCCAGCAGTCTTCTACTAGCGGGAGATAGCAATGAGCAGTTCTTC. This sequence encodes CASSLLLAGDSNEQFF.

Regarding this clonotype: At one of its ends the junction is not consistent with the germline gene, which may arise from a read error. The rearrangement links TRBV5-1 to TRBJ2-2; D remains ambiguous. The CDR3 is 14 residues long. The V gene's germline CDR1 is SGHRS and CDR2 YFSETQ. CDR3 DNA: TGCGCCAGCAGCTTGCATGTGAACTCCGGGGAGCTGTTTTTT. Its translation is CASSLHVNSGELFF.

The sample holds a few counts of this clonotype. V is TRBV20-1 and J is TRBJ2-1; D is uncertain. This CDR3 is 15 amino acids long. Germline V gene sequence: CDR1 DFQATT, CDR2 SNEGSKA (reference sequence). Trimming pared 1 base from V and 0 bases from J, leaving 10 bases between. CDR3 in DNA: TGCAGTGCTAGAGGAACATTACTCTCCTACAATGAGCAGTTCTTC. It yields the protein CSARGTLLSYNEQFF.

The gene calls are TRBV7-6 and TRBJ2-5; D might be TRBD2 (6 bases). Trimming removed 5 bases at V and 3 bases at J, with 13 bases between. CDR1 and CDR2 (germline): SGHVS, FNYEAQ. The CDR3 has 14 amino acids. CDR3 sequence reads: CASSPGVQKETQYF. DNA of the CDR3: TGTGCCAGCAGCCCGGGGGTTCAGAAAGAGACCCAGTACTTC.

The chain couples TRBV20-1 to TRBJ2-1, with 8 positions matching TRBD2. The CDR3 runs 12 residues. Germline trimming cut 4 bases from V and 12 bases from J; bases unmatched to any gene: 8. Per the germline V gene, CDR1 is DFQATT and CDR2 is SNEGSKA (reference sequence). This chain's CDR3 is CSATRDSGAQFF. CDR3 DNA: TGCAGTGCTACCCGAGATAGCGGGGCGCAGTTCTTC.

This clonotype occurred once. The gene calls are TRBV7-9 and TRBJ2-3; 7 bases align to TRBD2. Germline CDR1 and CDR2: SEHNR and FQNEAQ (reference sequence). This CDR3 has 15 amino acids. Trimming at V came to 3 bases and at J to 4 bases, leaving 7 bases not matched to a gene. CDR3 protein: CASSFRLASADTQYF. The CDR3 DNA is TGTGCCAGCAGCTTCCGACTAGCCTCTGCAGATACGCAGTATTTT.

There are a few counts of this clonotype. The J gene is TRBJ2-1, the V gene TRBV7-8, with D hard to call. Germline values: CDR1 SGHVS, CDR2 FQNEAQ. V lost 4 bases to trimming and J lost 7 bases, with 17 bases between them. The CDR3 spans 15 residues. This CDR3 is CASSSYRLPQNEQFF. The CDR3 nucleotides are TGTGCCAGCAGCTCCTATAGACTCCCACAAAATGAGCAGTTCTTC.

This clonotype was seen only a few times. J is TRBJ1-3 and V is TRBV2; D is unresolved. Germline CDR1 SNHLY, CDR2 FYNNEI. The CDR3 contains 13 residues. The germline V and J ends were trimmed by 7 bases and 4 bases, with 11 bases remaining between them. The CDR3 bases are TGTGCCAGCAAGACCGTTTTGGGAAACACCATATATTTT. Translating it yields CASKTVLGNTIYF.

The chain carries TRBV5-1 and TRBJ2-1; TRBD2 aligns across 13 bases. J lost 10 bases, V lost 9 bases, and 13 bases had no gene match. Germline V gene lookup returns CDR1 SGHRS and CDR2 YFSETQ. CDR3 length: 15 residues. The CDR3 spells CATRRTSGSEWEQFF. The CDR3 nucleotides read TGCGCCACGCGCAGGACTAGCGGGAGTGAGTGGGAGCAGTTCTTC.

This clonotype was counted once. This sequence joins TRBV28 and TRBJ1-5; D is unresolved. Germline CDR1 is MDHEN and CDR2 is SYDVKM. Deletions cut 1 base from V and 5 bases from J, with 0 bases between. This CDR3 region has 11 residues. CDR3: CASSLYQPQHF. CDR3 bases: TGTGCCAGCAGTTTATATCAGCCCCAGCATTTT.

This clonotype was detected once. The rearrangement links TRBV5-1 to TRBJ1-6, with 8 bases lining up with TRBD1. The CDR3 has 17 residues. CDR1 SGHRS and CDR2 YFSETQ come from the germline V gene. V lost 0 bases and J lost 5; bases outside the gene matches: 7. In nucleotides, the CDR3 is TGCGCCAGCAGCTTGGAGGGGCCGGGACAGGATAATTCACCCCTCCACTTT. Residues: CASSLEGPGQDNSPLHF.

V gene TRBV20-1 combines with J gene TRBJ2-5; 9 positions match TRBD1. CDR3 length: 13 residues. The trim removed 1 base at V and 4 bases at J, leaving 1 base unmatched. The germline gives CDR1 DFQATT, CDR2 SNEGSKA (reference sequence). CDR3: CSARADRGETQYF. In nucleotides, the CDR3 is TGCAGTGCTAGAGCGGACAGGGGAGAGACCCAGTACTTC.

This clonotype turned up a few times. V is TRBV19 and J is TRBJ2-5; TRBD2 agrees at 8 bases. CDR1 and CDR2 from the germline V gene are LNHDA and SQIVND (reference sequence). V lost 6 bases and J lost 5; bases outside the gene matches: 5. The CDR3 is made up of 13 amino acids. The CDR3 spells CASSLTSGETQYF. The CDR3 DNA is TGTGCCAGTAGCCTCACTAGCGGTGAGACCCAGTACTTC.

The V and J genes are TRBV4-2 and TRBJ2-6; TRBD1 matches at 9 bases. CDR1 and CDR2 (germline): LGHNA, YNFKEQ. The CDR3 consists of 20 residues. The V and J ends lost 0 bases and 1 base, in that order; junction bases with no gene match: 10. This chain's CDR3 is CASSQELIGQGYSGANVLTF. The CDR3 DNA reads TGTGCCAGCAGCCAAGAGTTGATAGGACAGGGGTATTCTGGGGCCAACGTCCTGACTTTC.

The V and J genes are TRBV12-3 or TRBV12-4 and TRBJ2-3; D possibly corresponds to TRBD1 (5 bases). V lost 6 bases, J lost 0 bases, and 19 bases lay in between. This CDR3 spans 17 amino acids. The CDR3 sequence: CASSPRTSSISTDTQYF. In DNA, the CDR3 is TGTGCCAGCAGCCCCAGGACAAGTTCTATCAGCACAGATACGCAGTATTTT.

In this sample, this clonotype turned up a few times. The DNA of the CDR3 is TGTGCCAGCAGCCACGCTACAGACTATGGCTACACCTTC. Its protein product is CASSHATDYGYTF. V and J are TRBV12-3 or TRBV12-4 and TRBJ1-2; D remains unclear. The CDR3 runs 13 residues. V was trimmed by 6 bases and J by 3 bases, leaving 11 bases between them.

This sequence joins TRBV15 and TRBJ1-6; TRBD1 aligns across 7 bases. The V gene end was trimmed by 1 base and the J gene end by 6 bases; junction bases not matched to a gene: 3. The CDR3 totals 15 residues. Germline lookup yields CDR1 LNHNV and CDR2 YYDKDF (reference sequence). This CDR3 is CATSRGGQSNSPLHF. DNA of the CDR3: TGTGCCACCAGCAGAGGGGGACAGAGTAATTCACCCCTCCACTTT.

V and J are TRBV7-9 and TRBJ2-5; D is ambiguous. Germline CDR1 and CDR2: SEHNR and FQNEAQ (reference sequence). V was clipped by 1 base and J by 4 bases, with 10 bases between them. CDR3 length: 14 amino acids. The CDR3 nucleotides are TGTGCCAGCAGCTTAGTAGGTAGGACAGAGACCCAGTACTTC. Its protein product is CASSLVGRTETQYF.

The chain uses TRBV27 and TRBJ1-4, with a possible D match to TRBD1 (5 bases). V was pared by 4 bases and J by 5 bases, with 14 bases between. CDR1 and CDR2 from the germline V gene are MNHEY and SMNVEV (reference sequence). This CDR3 has 15 residues. CDR3 nucleotides: TGTGCCAGCAGTTCACCCGGGACGGGAAATGAAAAACTGTTTTTT. Translation: CASSSPGTGNEKLFF.

This chain links TRBV6-1 with TRBJ2-5, with D perhaps matching TRBD1 or TRBD2 (7 bases each). The CDR3 runs 13 residues. CDR1 and CDR2 from the germline V gene are MNHNS and SASEGT. Trimming stripped 7 bases from V and 5 bases from J, with 14 bases between. The CDR3: CASTHRGGETQYF. In DNA, the CDR3 is TGTGCCAGCACACACAGGGGAGGGGAGACCCAGTACTTC.

The chain recombines TRBV20-1 with TRBJ1-3; TRBD1 aligns across 7 bases. The germline CDR1 and CDR2 sequences are DFQATT and SNEGSKA (reference sequence). The CDR3 is 17 amino acids. Trimming cost V 0 bases and J 4 bases; bases outside gene matches: 12. The chain's CDR3 is CSARDPRQGGEGNTIYF. In DNA form, the CDR3 reads TGCAGTGCTAGAGATCCACGACAGGGAGGGGAGGGAAACACCATATATTTT.